These T cell receptor beta chains were read from a single sample in a study of blood T cell dynamics during melanoma immunotherapy. Clones were sequenced by immunoSEQ multiplex PCR, and TCRdb holds only the in-frame ones, with some missing. The table shows approximately 7,000 clones, with about 88% occurring only once. The input for sequencing was blood, taken from a patient treated with checkpoint blockade. Every receptor here comes from a human donor with melanoma. Some clones in this sample may be carry-over from other donors' samples. Both conserved end residues are part of each CDR3. D genes are given only for firm matches. Not every row has a clone size; where given, it reads once, few, many or a size class.

v_call	clone_size	d_call	j_call	cdr3_nt	cdr3_aa
TRBV6-1	-	-	TRBJ2-3	TGTGCCAGCCAGAGGACAGCTAGCACAGATACGCAGTATTTT	CASQRTASTDTQYF
TRBV2	-	-	TRBJ1-4	TGTGCCAGCAATAGGTTAGGACAGCCGAATGAAAAACTGTTTTTT	CASNRLGQPNEKLFF
TRBV27	-	TRBD2	TRBJ2-5	TGTGCCAGCAGTTTATCGCGACTAGCCCAAGAGACCCAGTACTTC	CASSLSRLAQETQYF
TRBV7-2	once	-	TRBJ2-5	TGTGCCAGCAGCTTATCAGCGCAAGAGACCCAGTACTTC	CASSLSAQETQYF
TRBV7-8	-	-	TRBJ2-6	TGTGCCAGCAGCTTAGAGTACAGGGAAATCTACTCTGGGGCCAACGTCCTGACTTTC	CASSLEYREIYSGANVLTF
TRBV7-3	-	-	TRBJ2-3	TGTGCCAGCAGCCCGACCCTAGGCACAGATACGCAGTATTTT	CASSPTLGTDTQYF
TRBV4-3	-	TRBD2	TRBJ2-3	TGCGCCAGCCAAAGGGGGCGCGGGGGGGCAGATACGCAGTATTTT	CASQRGRGGADTQYF
TRBV25-1	-	-	TRBJ1-5	TGTGCCAGCAGTGACCAAGGACAGAATCAGCCCCAGCATTTT	CASSDQGQNQPQHF
TRBV5-1	-	-	TRBJ1-2	TGCGCCAGCAGCTTGGTACCCCCCCCGGGGAACTATGGCTACACCTTC	CASSLVPPPGNYGYTF
TRBV7-9	-	-	TRBJ2-4	TGTGCCAGCAGCCCCGGGGAGGCAACGGCAAACATTCAGTACTTC	CASSPGEATANIQYF
TRBV11-3	-	TRBD1	TRBJ1-4	TGTGCCAGCAGCCCCGGACAGGGGTCATCAACTAATGAAAAACTGTTTTTT	CASSPGQGSSTNEKLFF
TRBV5-5	-	-	TRBJ2-7	TGTGCCAGCAGCTTGCTCAGGGGCTACGAGCAGTACTTC	CASSLLRGYEQYF
TRBV6-1	-	TRBD1	TRBJ1-6	TGTGCCAGCAGTGACACCATCAGGGGGCGTCTTCCCCACTTT	CASSDTIRGRLPHF
TRBV7-3	once	-	TRBJ1-6	TGTGCCAGCAGCTTACAGGGAGGTAATTCACCCCTCCACTTT	CASSLQGGNSPLHF
TRBV6-6	-	TRBD1	TRBJ2-1	TGTGCCAGCAGTTACCAGGGGGCGCGTGAGCAGTTCTTC	CASSYQGAREQFF
TRBV6-6	-	TRBD1	TRBJ2-1	TGTGCCAGCAGTCACACCGGGACAGGGGGCTTAAATGAGCAGTTCTTC	CASSHTGTGGLNEQFF
TRBV5-1	-	-	TRBJ2-5	TGCGCCAGCAGTCAGCATCTCCTAGCTCTCCCAGGGAGGACCCAGTACTTC	CASSQHLLALPGRTQYF
TRBV6-1	-	-	TRBJ1-5	TGTGCCAGCAGTGTTGACGGCGGGGGCAATCAGCCCCAGCATTTT	CASSVDGGGNQPQHF
TRBV6-6	-	-	TRBJ1-5	TGTGCCAGCAGTACGGGCGGGGGGGTGGATCAGCCCCAGCATTTT	CASSTGGGVDQPQHF
TRBV5-4	few	-	TRBJ1-1	TGTGCCAGCAGACAACAGGGCGGCACTGAAGCTTTCTTT	CASRQQGGTEAFF
TRBV6-1	-	-	TRBJ1-2	TGTGCCAGCAGTGAACGGGGTACTTATGGCTACACCTTC	CASSERGTYGYTF
TRBV5-1	-	-	TRBJ1-3	TGCGCCAGCAGCTTGGCCGCAGGGGCCTCTGGAAACACCATATATTTT	CASSLAAGASGNTIYF
TRBV18	-	-	TRBJ2-1	TGTGCCAGCTCTTCCCGTTCTAGCTCCTACAATGAGCAGTTCTTC	CASSSRSSSYNEQFF
TRBV27	-	TRBD2	TRBJ2-2	TGTGCCAGCAGTAGCGGGGCCCCAGGGACCGGGGAGCTGTTTTTT	CASSSGAPGTGELFF
TRBV5-4	-	TRBD2	TRBJ2-7	TGTGCCAGCAGCTTGGGGACTAGCGGGGCGTCCTACTTC	CASSLGTSGASYF
TRBV29-1	-	TRBD2	TRBJ2-5	TGCAGCGTGGGTGGGACTAGCGGGTCCGAGACCCAGTACTTC	CSVGGTSGSETQYF
TRBV5-1	-	-	TRBJ1-1	TGCGCCAGCAGCCCGGCTATGGGACCGGGGAACACTGAAGCTTTCTTT	CASSPAMGPGNTEAFF
TRBV7-9	-	-	TRBJ1-2	TGTGCCAGCAGCTCTTACACGGCTAACTATGGCTACACCTTC	CASSSYTANYGYTF
TRBV5-5	once	-	TRBJ1-2	TGTGCCAGCAGCATTTCGTCAGGAGATGTCTATGGCTACACCTTC	CASSISSGDVYGYTF
TRBV10-3	few	TRBD2	TRBJ2-7	TGTGCCATCGGGACTAGCGGGGCTAGCTCCTACGAGCAGTACTTC	CAIGTSGASSYEQYF
TRBV20-1	-	-	TRBJ1-1	TGCAGTGCTAGAGAAAGGCGTGAAGCTTTCTTT	CSARERREAFF
TRBV7-8	once	-	TRBJ2-2	TGTGCCAGCAGCTCTGGGACTGACACCGGGGAGCTGTTTTTT	CASSSGTDTGELFF
TRBV15	-	TRBD2	TRBJ2-3	TGTGCCACCAGCGCAAGCGGGACTAGCACAGATACGCAGTATTTT	CATSASGTSTDTQYF
TRBV7-6	-	TRBD1	TRBJ2-7	TGTGCCAGCAGCTCTCGGACAGGGGGGGACGAGCAGTACTTC	CASSSRTGGDEQYF
TRBV4-3	-	TRBD2	TRBJ2-5	TGCGCCAGCAGCCAAGATCTTCCACTAGCGGGGGGCGACCAAGAGACCCAGTACTTC	CASSQDLPLAGGDQETQYF
TRBV23-1	once	-	TRBJ2-7	TGCGCCAGCAGTCAATTTTGGGGGGCAGAGGCCTTTTCCTACGAGCAGTACTTC	CASSQFWGAEAFSYEQYF
TRBV7-3	-	-	TRBJ1-5	TGTGCCAGCAGCTTAATGCGGACAACCGCAAATCAGCCCCAGCATTTT	CASSLMRTTANQPQHF
TRBV6-5	-	-	TRBJ2-2	TGTGCCAGCAGTTACAACGTAGTTAGGGAGCTGTTTTTT	CASSYNVVRELFF
TRBV11-2	-	TRBD1	TRBJ2-3	TGTGCCAGCAGCTTAGATCTTGGACAGGTTAGCACAGATACGCAGTATTTT	CASSLDLGQVSTDTQYF
TRBV6-1	medium-sized	-	TRBJ1-5	TGTGCCAGCAATTTTTTAGGGAGAAGCAATCAGCCCCAGCATTTT	CASNFLGRSNQPQHF
TRBV28	-	-	TRBJ1-4	TGTGCCAGCAGTTTGCAATTTACAGGGAGGAATGAAAAACTGTTTTTT	CASSLQFTGRNEKLFF